This paragraph reports one TCR beta chain. Using immunoSEQ multiplex PCR, the repertoire was profiled, and TCRdb retains in-frame clones only, with some absent. The table includes about 48,000 clones, over 75% detected once. This specimen comes from a study of blood T cell repertoires in COVID-19. Seattle patients were enrolled while actively infected and followed longitudinally. Germline CDR1 MNHNY, CDR2 SVGAGI (reference sequence). V was pared by 3 bases and J by 6 bases, with 15 bases between. This CDR3 is 15 amino acids long. Sequenced: peripheral blood. This chain connects TRBV6-6 to TRBJ1-5; D possibly corresponds to TRBD1 (5 bases). This receptor was identified in a woman of 80 years or more with COVID-19, enrolled during active disease. CDR3 residues: CASSYNGGQGQPQHF. CDR3 bases: TGTGCCAGCAGTTATAACGGAGGGCAGGGTCAGCCCCAGCATTTT.